This TCR beta chain originates from a study of shared clonotypes between healthy human individuals. Looking at the study overall: The study enrolled a couple of women and a few men aged 18 to 49. Plates per donor: three CD4 naive, three CD4 memory, two CD8 naive, one CD8 memory. Points from the study as a whole: Rarefaction showed that sequencing of sorted subsets was incomplete (despite large depth).

There were no recent acute infections or vaccinations among the donors, who were healthy HIV-negative adults. CDR1 and CDR2 from the germline V gene are LGHNA and YSLEER. This CDR3 has 14 residues. The V and J ends lost 0 bases and 1 base respectively, with 6 bases between them. Repertoires were generated with immunoSEQ multiplex PCR, while TCRdb's copy carries only in-frame clones and drops some. Of fewer than 400,000 clones in the sample, around 72% are singletons; the top ten hold approximately 10%. Worth noting for this clone: Its antigen is currently unknown. Other DNA sequences in the same sample also yield this CDR3.

The clonotype comes from a man aged 25 to 40 in good health. The source material was memory CD4+ T cells sorted from blood. Subset here: CD45RA-negative fraction. This chain connects TRBV4-3 to TRBJ1-1, with D unclear. CDR3: CASSQDGRNTEAFF. CDR3 nucleotides: TGCGCCAGCAGCCAAGACGGACGGAACACTGAAGCTTTCTTT.